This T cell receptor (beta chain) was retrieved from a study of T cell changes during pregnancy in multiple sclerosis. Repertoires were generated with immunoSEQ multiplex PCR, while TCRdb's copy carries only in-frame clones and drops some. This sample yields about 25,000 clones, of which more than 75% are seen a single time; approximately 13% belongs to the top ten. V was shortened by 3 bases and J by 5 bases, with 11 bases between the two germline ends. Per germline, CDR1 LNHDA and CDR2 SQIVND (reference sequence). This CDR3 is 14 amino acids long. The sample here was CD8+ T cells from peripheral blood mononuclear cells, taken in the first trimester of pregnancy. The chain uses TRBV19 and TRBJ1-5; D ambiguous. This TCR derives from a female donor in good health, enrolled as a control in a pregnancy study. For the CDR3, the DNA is TGTGCCAGTAGTATTTTTAAGCTTGATCAGCCCCAGCATTTT. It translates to CASSIFKLDQPQHF.